The clone carrying this TCR beta chain has a handful of counts. Its antigen is as yet unknown. TCRdb keeps only in-frame clones here, not all; method: immunoSEQ multiplex PCR. The sample includes more than 95,000 clones, 93% of them seen just once. The data were taken from a study of graft-versus-host responses after intestinal transplantation. The length of the CDR3 is 16 residues. Study results and limitations: Association was observed between peak circulating GvH clone levels and early post-transplant HvG declines. Researchers found GvH clones in recipient marrow, and some showed up first in ileum or blood.

V usage is TRBV21-1 and J usage is TRBJ1-2. TRBV21-1 is tagged as a pseudogene. The sample here was unstimulated CD8+ T cells sorted from spleen or lymph node cells, taken before intestinal transplant. This TCR came from a human donor who received an intestinal transplant. The CDR3 protein is CASSKEGQGRVWCYTF. CDR3 DNA sequence: TGTGCCAGCAGCAAAGAGGGTCAGGGGAGGGTTTGGTGCTACACCTTC.